This TCR beta chain appears in the sequencing data of a study of CD8 T cells in Susac syndrome. The RNA, about 0.5 to 1 ug, was put through reverse transcription using random hexamers. TCRdb fed the immunoSEQ multiplex PCR reads into MiXCR, producing one record per CDR3 protein. The sample lists fewer than 200,000 distinct CDR3 sequences, about 95% occurring once. CD8+ and CD4+ T cells from blood underwent TCR beta sequencing. Age- and sex-matched healthy donors served as the control group. CD8+ and CD4+ T cells were negatively isolated; TEMRA cells were FACS-enriched. CDR1 and CDR2 from the germline V gene are MNHEY and SMNVEV (reference sequence). The V segment lost 6 bases and the J segment 1 base; nucleotides outside the gene matches: 3. There are 13 residues in the CDR3.

The sample was CD4+ T cells from PBMCs. This chain uses TRBV27 with TRBJ2-7; the match to TRBD2 covers 7 bases. The TCR sequence derives from a human donor in good health. Written as DNA, the CDR3 is TGTGCCAGCAGGGCTAGCGGTTCCTACGAGCAGTACTTC. It codes for CASRASGSYEQYF.